Presented here are 26 T cell receptor beta chains from one specimen sequenced in a study of graft-versus-host responses after intestinal transplantation (dated by TCRdb to 2020 to 2022). The method behind the library was the immunoSEQ multiplex PCR assay. The source is immuneACCESS, and TCRdb retained only in-frame sequences with V and J called. Part of the clones is not carried over; for the studies checked, unresolved V genes explain less than half of this, and the remainder is unexplained. The sample profile shows around 100,000 clones; roughly 92% of them were found once. The top ten clones comprise roughly 0.24% of the sample. Their antigen targets remain unknown. The sample's time point label, decoded: cells obtained before transplantation from donor or recipient. Sequenced here: unstimulated CD4+ T cells sorted from spleen or lymph node cells, sampled before transplant. The receptors here all came from a human donor who was the organ donor for an intestinal transplant.

CDR3 nucleotide sequence: TGTGCCAGCAGTACCGACAGGGCCACTGAAGCTTTCTTT. Amino acids: CASSTDRATEAFF. This rearrangement joins TRBV2 to TRBJ1-1, with 7 bases fitting TRBD1. V lost 5 bases and J lost 4; bases outside the gene matches: 4. The CDR3 loop spans 13 amino acids. Germline-derived CDR1 and CDR2 are SNHLY and FYNNEI.

The gene calls are TRBV7-2 and TRBJ2-5; the match to TRBD2 covers 11 bases. The J call is doubtful: the DNA matches TRBJ2-7 better. Germline CDR1 SGHTA, CDR2 FQGNSA. The CDR3 extends over 14 amino acids. The CDR3 DNA reads TGTGCCAGCAGCTTAGTAGCGGGAGGGTACGAGCAGTACTTC. Its translation is CASSLVAGGYEQYF.

This clone appeared a single time. The rearrangement joins TRBV2 to TRBJ2-5; D remains ambiguous. V lost 4 bases and J lost 2, with 8 bases in between. Germline CDR1 SNHLY, CDR2 FYNNEI. The CDR3 spans 13 residues. Here the CDR3 DNA reads TGTGCCAGCAGTGTGCAGAGACAAGAGACCCAGTACTTC. Translated: CASSVQRQETQYF. Complete variable domain (other parts from reference TRBV2 and TRBJ2-5): EPEVTQTPSHQVTQMGQEVILRCVPISNHLYFYWYRQILGQKVEFLVSFYNNEISEKSEIFDDQFSVERPDGSNFTLKIRSTKLEDSAMYFCASSVQRQETQYFGPGTRLLVL.

This rearrangement joins TRBV5-4 to TRBJ2-5; 7 nucleotides match TRBD1. Germline trimming cut 4 bases from V and 5 bases from J; bases unmatched to any gene: 11. Germline CDR1 reads SGHNT; CDR2 reads YYREEE (reference sequence). This CDR3 region has 15 residues. CDR3: CASSPPPGTDETQYF. As DNA, the CDR3 is TGTGCCAGCAGCCCTCCCCCCGGGACAGATGAGACCCAGTACTTC.

V is TRBV30 and J is TRBJ2-3; 9 bases agree with TRBD1. Trimming removed 1 base from V and 4 bases from J; junction bases left unmatched: 0. CDR1 GTSNPN and CDR2 SVGIG come from the germline V gene (reference sequence). This CDR3 comprises 13 residues. The CDR3, as DNA: TGTGCCTGGAGTGGGACAGGGGCAGATACGCAGTATTTT. This sequence encodes CAWSGTGADTQYF.

The rearrangement joins TRBV20-1 to TRBJ1-2; tentatively, D is TRBD1 (5 bases). The V and J ends lost 7 bases and 2 bases respectively, with 8 bases between them. Germline V gene lookup returns CDR1 DFQATT and CDR2 SNEGSKA (reference sequence). The CDR3 is made up of 11 amino acids. CDR3 bases: TGCAGTGGGGACGGGAACTATGGCTACACCTTC. Its protein is CSGDGNYGYTF.

The V call is TRBV28, the J call TRBJ2-3; 12 bases match TRBD2. The germline CDR1 and CDR2 sequences are MDHEN and SYDVKM. This CDR3 spans 16 amino acids. V was clipped by 3 bases and J by 1 base; unmatched bases: 2. CDR3 sequence reads: CASSFLAGGGTDTQYF. CDR3 DNA: TGTGCCAGCAGTTTCCTAGCGGGAGGGGGCACAGATACGCAGTATTTT.

This sequence joins TRBV9 and TRBJ2-7, with 8 nucleotides matching TRBD1. V shed 3 bases and J 12 bases; nucleotides not matched to a gene: 5. Germline V gene data show CDR1 as SGDLS and CDR2 as YYNGEE. This CDR3 contains 11 residues. The CDR3 region has the DNA TGTGCCAGCAGCGAAAGACAGGGGCGGTACTTC. It is translated as CASSERQGRYF. Drawing the rest from reference TRBV9 and TRBJ2-7, the complete variable domain is DSGVTQTPKHLITATGQRVTLRCSPRSGDLSVYWYQQSLDQGLQFLIQYYNGEERAKGNILERFSAQQFPDLHSELNLSSLELGDSALYFCASSERQGRYFGPGTRLTVT.

The V call is TRBV19, the J call TRBJ2-1; unclear D gene. Looked up from germline, CDR1 is LNHDA and CDR2 is SQIVND (reference sequence). This CDR3 region has 11 residues. Trimming stripped 3 bases from V and 9 bases from J, with 6 bases between. CDR3 nucleotides: TGTGCCAGTAGTATTACTGGTGAGCAGTTCTTC. Its protein is CASSITGEQFF.

This chain links TRBV4-1 with TRBJ1-2; 7 bases are shared with TRBD1. This CDR3 region has 15 residues. V trimming: 5 bases; J trimming: 0 bases; junction bases outside the gene matches: 6. From germline, CDR1 is MGHRA and CDR2 YSYEKL. In DNA form, the CDR3 reads TGCGCCAGCAGCATACCGGGACAGCCTAACTATGGCTACACCTTC. Its protein product is CASSIPGQPNYGYTF.

The chain couples TRBV4-1 to TRBJ1-2; 8 bases map to TRBD1. V gave up 1 base and J gave up 3 bases; unmatched junction bases: 4. CDR1 and CDR2 (germline): MGHRA, YSYEKL. This CDR3 is 15 amino acids long. DNA for the CDR3: TGCGCCAGCAGCCAAGCAGGGGGCATCTACTATGGCTACACCTTC. Encoded protein: CASSQAGGIYYGYTF.

The chain is built from TRBV4-1 and TRBJ2-7; 11 bases are shared with TRBD2. The V and J ends lost 5 bases and 4 bases, in that order; junction bases with no gene match: 7. Germline lookup yields CDR1 MGHRA and CDR2 YSYEKL. The CDR3 loop spans 15 amino acids. CDR3 coding DNA: TGCGCCAGCAGCGGCCGACTAGCGGGAAATTACGAGCAGTACTTC. It yields the protein CASSGRLAGNYEQYF.

This chain uses TRBV5-1 with TRBJ1-3; D is unresolved. CDR1 and CDR2 from the germline V gene are SGHRS and YFSETQ. The CDR3 has 13 residues. The V and J ends lost 4 bases and 2 bases respectively, with 7 bases between them. The CDR3 DNA sequence: TGCGCCAGCAGCGATACAGCTGGAAACACCATATATTTT. Translation gives CASSDTAGNTIYF.

The V and J genes are TRBV7-2 and TRBJ2-1, with TRBD2 matching 8 bases. Germline V gene data show CDR1 as SGHTA and CDR2 as FQGNSA. With V trimmed by 1 base and J by 2 bases, 4 bases remained unmatched. The CDR3 spans 16 residues. The CDR3 loop is CASSLDLAGTYNEQFF. CDR3 DNA: TGTGCCAGCAGCTTAGATTTAGCGGGAACCTACAATGAGCAGTTCTTC.

The chain is built from TRBV15 and TRBJ1-1; D is ambiguous. The V end was cut by 3 bases, the J end by 4 bases, with 12 bases between. The CDR3 extends over 14 amino acids. Germline CDR1 LNHNV, CDR2 YYDKDF (reference sequence). The CDR3 sequence is CATSRFDSGTEAFF. The CDR3 nucleotides are TGTGCCACCAGCAGGTTTGATAGTGGCACTGAAGCTTTCTTT.

The chain uses TRBV5-1 and TRBJ1-1, with D perhaps TRBD1 (5 bases). Per germline, CDR1 SGHRS and CDR2 YFSETQ. Trimming took off 5 bases at V and 1 base at J, with 15 bases between the two ends. There are 15 residues in the CDR3. CDR3 coding DNA: TGCGCCAGCAGGTCCCCGGGACGGCAGAACACTGAAGCTTTCTTT. It encodes CASRSPGRQNTEAFF.

This chain links TRBV7-8 with TRBJ1-5; a possible D gene is TRBD1 (6 bases). The V gene lost 2 bases and the J gene lost 2 bases, with 10 bases spanning the gap. CDR3 length: 15 amino acids. Germline-derived CDR1 and CDR2 are SGHVS and FQNEAQ. DNA for the CDR3: TGTGCCAGCAGCTTAACCCGGACAGGCAATCAGCCCCAGCATTTT. Its translation is CASSLTRTGNQPQHF.

This chain joins TRBV19 and TRBJ1-2; TRBD1 matches at 9 bases. The ends lost 5 bases at V and 8 bases at J; junction bases unmatched: 6. Germline CDR1 reads LNHDA; CDR2 reads SQIVND (reference sequence). The CDR3 covers 13 residues. The CDR3 is CASSLDRGRGYTF. Here the CDR3 DNA reads TGTGCCAGTAGTCTGGACAGGGGCCGGGGCTACACCTTC. The whole variable domain, remainder taken from reference TRBV19 and TRBJ1-2, is DGGITQSPKYLFRKEGQNVTLSCEQNLNHDAMYWYRQDPGQGLRLIYYSQIVNDFQKGDIAEGYSVSREKKESFPLTVTSAQKNPTAFYLCASSLDRGRGYTFGSGTRLTVV.

This chain connects TRBV19 to TRBJ2-1; 9 positions match TRBD1. V shed 6 bases, J shed 4 bases, and the junction held 10 bases outside the gene matches. CDR1 and CDR2 (germline): LNHDA, SQIVND (reference sequence). This CDR3 contains 16 residues. The CDR3 nucleotides read TGTGCCAGTAGCGCCGACAGGGGGTCCCCATACAATGAGCAGTTCTTC. It specifies CASSADRGSPYNEQFF.

This clone was counted once. Different DNA sequences within this sample yield the same CDR3. CDR3 sequence reads: CASSLRNTGELFF. CDR3 bases: TGTGCCAGCAGCTTGCGGAACACCGGGGAGCTGTTTTTT. The rearrangement uses TRBV5-4 and TRBJ2-2, with D uncertain. V was cut by 1 base and J by 1 base, with 2 bases left in between. Germline V CDR1 and CDR2: SGHNT, YYREEE (reference sequence). The CDR3 sequence is 13 residues long.

The V gene is TRBV29-1, the J gene TRBJ1-1, with 7 bases lining up with TRBD1. With V trimmed by 6 bases and J by 1 base, 8 bases remained unmatched. The CDR3 consists of 14 residues. Germline V CDR1 and CDR2: SQVTM, ANQGSEA. CDR3 sequence: CSVAGTVRNTEAFF. The CDR3 DNA reads as TGCAGCGTGGCCGGGACAGTTAGGAACACTGAAGCTTTCTTT. The variable domain in full, with the rest retrieved from reference TRBV29-1 and TRBJ1-1, is SAVISQKPSRDICQRGTSLTIQCQVDSQVTMMFWYRQQPGQSLTLIATANQGSEATYESGFVIDKFPISRPNLTFSTLTVSNMSPEDSSIYLCSVAGTVRNTEAFFGQGTRLTVV.

The V and J genes are TRBV27 and TRBJ1-2; perhaps TRBD1 as D (5 bases). The CDR3 consists of 13 residues. Germline V gene lookup returns CDR1 MNHEY and CDR2 SMNVEV (reference sequence). The V and J ends lost 3 bases and 1 base respectively, with 6 bases between them. This chain's CDR3 is CASSFGGNYGYTF. The CDR3 bases are TGTGCCAGCAGTTTTGGGGGTAACTATGGCTACACCTTC.

This chain joins TRBV19 and TRBJ2-2, with D unclear. CDR1 is LNHDA and CDR2 is SQIVND in the germline V gene (reference sequence). The CDR3 covers 14 residues. V lost 6 bases and J 5 bases, leaving 13 bases between the germline ends. CDR3 bases: TGTGCCAGTAGATCGGCAGCTATTACCGGGGAGCTGTTTTTT. This translates into CASRSAAITGELFF.

J is TRBJ2-3 and V is TRBV18, with 11 bases that match TRBD2. The length of the CDR3 is 16 residues. Germline CDR1 KGHSH, CDR2 LQKENI. Trimming at V came to 6 bases and at J to 5 bases, leaving 10 bases not matched to a gene. In DNA form, the CDR3 reads TGTGCCAGCTCGCGCCATAGCGGGAGGGCCGGAGATACGCAGTATTTT. Protein product: CASSRHSGRAGDTQYF.

The chain uses TRBV30 and TRBJ1-1; D remains unclear. The CDR3 consists of 15 residues. The germline V gene encodes CDR1 GTSNPN and CDR2 SVGIG (reference sequence). Trimming shortened V by 0 bases and J by 2 bases, and 13 bases separated the two germline ends. CDR3 protein: CAWSVPGRENTEAFF. CDR3 nucleotide sequence: TGTGCCTGGAGTGTTCCCGGACGGGAAAACACTGAAGCTTTCTTT.

This sequence joins TRBV6-5 and TRBJ1-3; D uncertain. V was trimmed by 0 bases and J by 0 bases, leaving 6 bases between them. In germline, CDR1 is MNHEY, CDR2 SVGAGI. CDR3 length equals 15 residues. The CDR3 nucleotides read TGTGCCAGCAGTTACTCAGGGAGCTCTGGAAACACCATATATTTT. Translating gives CASSYSGSSGNTIYF.